The next 31 T cell receptor beta chains were all read from a single sample in a study of shared clonotypes between healthy human individuals. Assay used: immunoSEQ multiplex PCR; TCRdb lists only in-frame clones, some missing. In the table there are some 980,000 clones, 76% of which are singletons. Sequenced: memory CD4+ T cells sorted from blood. The subset denotes: CD45RA-negative fraction. These receptors were taken from a man aged 18-30 years in good health.

The CDR3 region is CASSLEGASGRSNEQFF. CDR3 nucleotides: TGTGCCAGCAGCTTGGAAGGGGCTAGCGGGAGGAGCAATGAGCAGTTCTTC. The rearrangement joins TRBV5-4 to TRBJ2-1, with TRBD2 matching over 11 bases. V was pared by 0 bases and J by 6 bases, with 8 bases of the junction left unmatched. Germline CDR1 and CDR2: SGHNT and YYREEE (reference sequence). The CDR3 runs to 17 residues.

This rearrangement joins TRBV10-3 to TRBJ2-2; 8 nucleotides align to TRBD1. Germline values: CDR1 ENHRY, CDR2 SYGVKD. The CDR3 is 16 amino acids. Unmatched junction bases numbered 6, after V lost 6 bases and J lost 0 bases. The CDR3 loop is CAISSGTGANTGELFF. The DNA for the CDR3 is TGTGCCATCAGCTCCGGGACAGGAGCGAACACCGGGGAGCTGTTTTTT.

This clone was seen more than once but under ten times. This chain joins TRBV5-6 and TRBJ1-5; D is possibly TRBD1 (6 bases). Trimming left V 2 bases short and J 4 bases short, with 13 bases between. This CDR3 spans 15 amino acids. CDR1 is SGHDT and CDR2 is YYEEEE in the germline V gene. The chain's CDR3 is CASSFSTQGNQPQHF. The DNA of the CDR3 is TGTGCCAGCAGCTTCTCTACACAGGGTAATCAGCCCCAGCATTTT.

The rearrangement joins TRBV7-9 to TRBJ2-3; 8 bases line up with TRBD2. Unmatched junction bases numbered 13, after V lost 1 base and J lost 4 bases. This CDR3 region has 18 residues. Germline V lookup: CDR1 SEHNR, CDR2 FQNEAQ (reference sequence). Here the CDR3 reads CASSLDSPRTGGADTQYF. CDR3 DNA sequence: TGTGCCAGCAGCTTAGATAGCCCAAGGACGGGAGGGGCAGATACGCAGTATTTT.

J is TRBJ1-1 and V is TRBV11-3; 7 nucleotides line up with TRBD1. The V gene end was trimmed by 5 bases and the J gene end by 3 bases; junction bases not matched to a gene: 9. CDR1 is SGHNT and CDR2 is YENEEA in the germline V gene. The CDR3 loop spans 15 amino acids. DNA of the CDR3: TGTGCCAGCAGCCTAACCGGGACAGACTACACTGAAGCTTTCTTT. Amino acids: CASSLTGTDYTEAFF.

This clone turned up a few times. The limits of the CDR3 on the DNA are not certain, so only TCRdb's listed CDR3 is given. This chain links TRBV6-5 with TRBJ1-5. The CDR3 length equals 13 residues, ends included. CDR1 and CDR2 (germline): MNHEY, SVGAGI. The CDR3 sequence: CASSTSESQPQHF.

V usage is TRBV7-2 and J usage is TRBJ1-6, with D hard to call. Looked up from germline, CDR1 is SGHTA and CDR2 is FQGNSA. CDR3 length: 12 residues. Deletions cut 2 bases from V and 9 bases from J, with 5 bases between. The CDR3 loop is CASSLIVSPLHF. The CDR3 DNA reads as TGTGCCAGCAGCTTAATCGTTTCACCCCTCCACTTT.

The V and J genes are TRBV16 and TRBJ1-2; 7 positions agree with TRBD1. J lost 4 bases, V lost 0 bases, and 5 bases had no gene match. There are 15 residues in the CDR3. Germline values: CDR1 KGHSY, CDR2 FQNENV. The CDR3 DNA sequence: TGTGCCAGCAGCCAATCGAGGGCAGGGGGCTATGGCTACACCTTC. Encoded protein: CASSQSRAGGYGYTF.

The chain couples TRBV5-1 to TRBJ2-3; TRBD2 agrees at 7 bases. The germline gives CDR1 SGHRS, CDR2 YFSETQ. The CDR3 is 14 amino acids. V dropped 3 bases and J dropped 3; count of bases not matched to a gene: 4. The CDR3 spells CASSYSSGTDTQYF. CDR3 nucleotide sequence: TGCGCCAGCAGCTACTCTAGCGGAACAGATACGCAGTATTTT.

The chain has TRBV30 and TRBJ2-1; D possibly matches TRBD1 or TRBD2 (5 bases each). Trimming took 2 bases from V and 12 from J, leaving 20 bases between them. CDR3 length equals 14 residues. Germline V gene data show CDR1 as GTSNPN and CDR2 as SVGIG (reference sequence). CDR3 sequence: CAWSPRDPLLGQFF. CDR3 sequence (DNA): TGTGCCTGGAGTCCACGGGACCCCCTGTTAGGGCAGTTCTTC.

This chain links TRBV6-5 with TRBJ2-7; D unclear. This CDR3 is built from 13 residues. CDR1 and CDR2 from the germline V gene are MNHEY and SVGAGI. V lost 6 bases, J lost 3 bases, and 12 bases lay in between. Written as DNA, the CDR3 is TGTGCCAGCAGGCTTGGGCCCTTCTACGAGCAGTACTTC. This sequence encodes CASRLGPFYEQYF.

Worth noting for this clone: A read error may explain this, as a much larger clone is one base away. The chain carries TRBV5-1 and TRBJ1-1; TRBD1 might be the D (5 bases). Deletions cut 0 bases from V and 4 bases from J, with 10 bases between. From germline, CDR1 is SGHRS and CDR2 YFSETQ. CDR3 size: 14 residues. CDR3 region: CASSLDQGGTEAFF. The CDR3 DNA is TGCGCCAGCAGCTTGGACCAGGGCGGCACTGAAGCTTTCTTT.

The chain is built from TRBV19 and TRBJ2-7; TRBD2 matches at 9 bases. The CDR3 contains 14 residues. In germline, CDR1 is LNHDA, CDR2 SQIVND (reference sequence). Trimming at V came to 1 base and at J to 5 bases, leaving 3 bases not matched to a gene. Here the CDR3 reads CASSIGGRADEQYF. Here the CDR3 DNA reads TGTGCCAGTAGTATAGGCGGGAGGGCCGACGAGCAGTACTTC.

The gene calls are TRBV27 and TRBJ2-6; D not certain. V lost 2 bases and J lost 0, with 2 bases in between. This CDR3 contains 14 residues. Germline CDR1 and CDR2: MNHEY and SMNVEV (reference sequence). CDR3 bases: TGTGCCAGCAGTTTAATCTCTGGGGCCAACGTCCTGACTTTC. As protein: CASSLISGANVLTF.

The chain has TRBV13 and TRBJ2-1, with TRBD2 matching 15 bases. Germline V gene data show CDR1 as PRHDT and CDR2 as FYEKMQ (reference sequence). The CDR3 is 19 residues long. J was trimmed by 4 bases and V by 4 bases; bases with no gene match: 11. The CDR3 loop is CASSSPGLAGGRIYNEQFF. The CDR3 region has the DNA TGTGCCAGCAGCTCCCCGGGACTAGCGGGAGGACGCATTTACAATGAGCAGTTCTTC.

J is TRBJ2-2 and V is TRBV9; D remains ambiguous. Germline V gene data show CDR1 as SGDLS and CDR2 as YYNGEE. The CDR3 is 14 amino acids. V lost 3 bases and J lost 0, with 6 bases in between. CDR3 bases: TGTGCCAGCAGCGAAACTTCGAACACCGGGGAGCTGTTTTTT. This translates into CASSETSNTGELFF.

The chain links TRBV6-1 to TRBJ2-1; TRBD2 might be the D (6 bases). The CDR3 runs 15 residues. The V gene lost 6 bases and the J gene lost 10 bases, with 22 bases spanning the gap. Germline-derived CDR1 and CDR2 are MNHNS and SASEGT. The CDR3 loop is CASSFIDSAGFEQFF. For the CDR3, the DNA is TGTGCCAGCAGCTTTATAGACAGCGCGGGATTCGAGCAGTTCTTC.

The rearrangement links TRBV30 to TRBJ2-3; 9 nucleotides align to TRBD1. Germline values: CDR1 GTSNPN, CDR2 SVGIG (reference sequence). There are 14 residues in the CDR3. J gave up 4 bases and V 4 bases, and 6 bases lay outside the gene matches. The CDR3 spells CAWTKDRGADTQYF. CDR3 in DNA: TGTGCCTGGACTAAGGACAGGGGCGCAGATACGCAGTATTTT.

The V and J genes are TRBV7-2 and TRBJ2-1; no reliable D call. The V gene's germline CDR1 is SGHTA and CDR2 FQGNSA. Trimming left V 2 bases short and J 3 bases short, with 11 bases between. The CDR3 is 15 amino acids. The CDR3 DNA follows: TGTGCCAGCAGCTTAAGAGTTTATAACTACAATGAGCAGTTCTTC. It specifies CASSLRVYNYNEQFF.

The rearrangement uses TRBV25-1 and TRBJ1-3; D might be TRBD1 (5 bases). Germline-derived CDR1 and CDR2 are MGHDK and SYGVNS. This CDR3 is 15 amino acids long. Trimming took 6 bases from V and 4 from J, leaving 16 bases between them. The CDR3 DNA follows: TGTGCCAGCAGCGATCACGGGGCAGGGGGAAACACCATATATTTT. It specifies CASSDHGAGGNTIYF.

V usage is TRBV6-5 and J usage is TRBJ2-7; D is perhaps TRBD1 (6 bases). Between the trimmed V and J ends, which lost 6 bases and 0 bases, there was a span of 15 bases. Germline loops: CDR1 MNHEY, CDR2 SVGAGI. CDR3 length: 15 residues. The CDR3 sequence: CASRKQGSSSYEQYF. In DNA form, the CDR3 reads TGTGCCAGCAGGAAACAGGGATCTTCCTCCTACGAGCAGTACTTC.

This clone is a singleton in its sample. The chain employs TRBV7-2 and TRBJ1-1; maybe TRBD1 (6 bases). CDR3 length: 13 amino acids. The germline V gene has CDR1 SGHTA and CDR2 FQGNSA. Deletions cut 6 bases from V and 6 bases from J, with 14 bases between. The CDR3 loop reads CASSFRGGAEAFF. CDR3 sequence (DNA): TGTGCCAGCAGTTTTAGGGGGGGTGCTGAAGCTTTCTTT.

This chain uses TRBV5-6 with TRBJ1-5, with D possibly being TRBD1 (6 bases). The V gene lost 4 bases and the J gene lost 3 bases, with 11 bases spanning the gap. The CDR3 covers 14 residues. CDR1 and CDR2 (germline): SGHDT, YYEEEE. The CDR3 nucleotides are TGTGCCAGCAGCCTACAGGGTCCCAATCAGCCCCAGCATTTT. It translates to CASSLQGPNQPQHF.

The rearrangement uses TRBV19 and TRBJ2-3; possibly TRBD1 for D (5 bases). Germline V gene sequence: CDR1 LNHDA, CDR2 SQIVND (reference sequence). V was clipped by 4 bases and J by 3 bases, with 14 bases between them. The CDR3 contains 15 residues. The CDR3 loop is CASSSLAGKTDTQYF. In DNA form, the CDR3 reads TGTGCCAGTAGTAGTTTGGCAGGGAAGACAGATACGCAGTATTTT.

The CDR3 nucleotides read TGTGCCAGCAGCTTAGAGGGGGGGCTATACGAGCAGTACTTC. Residues: CASSLEGGLYEQYF. J is TRBJ2-7 and V is TRBV7-9; TRBD2 might be the D (7 bases). Germline lookup yields CDR1 SEHNR and CDR2 FQNEAQ (reference sequence). The CDR3 sequence is 14 residues long. V was shortened by 1 base and J by 4 bases, with 11 bases between the two germline ends.

V gene TRBV29-1 combines with J gene TRBJ2-3; D is unresolved. Per germline, CDR1 SQVTM and CDR2 ANQGSEA. The V end was cut by 0 bases, the J end by 11 bases, with 15 bases between. The CDR3 consists of 13 residues. In DNA form, the CDR3 reads TGCAGCGTTGAAGAGTATAATACGGTGGGGCAGTATTTT. Protein sequence: CSVEEYNTVGQYF.

The DNA of the CDR3 is TGTGCCAGCAGCTTAGCCGGCAGGGGGCACGAGCAGTACTTC. It yields the protein CASSLAGRGHEQYF. J is TRBJ2-7 and V is TRBV7-9; 8 nucleotides line up with TRBD1. The CDR3 has 14 residues. V dropped 0 bases and J dropped 5; count of bases not matched to a gene: 3. CDR1 SEHNR and CDR2 FQNEAQ come from the germline V gene (reference sequence).

V and J are TRBV28 and TRBJ1-2; 7 nucleotides line up with TRBD1. The germline CDR1 and CDR2 sequences are MDHEN and SYDVKM. This CDR3 contains 12 residues. J was trimmed by 7 bases and V by 6 bases; bases with no gene match: 5. The CDR3 region is CASSTGVAGYTF. The DNA for the CDR3 is TGTGCCAGCAGCACAGGGGTAGCTGGCTACACCTTC.

This chain joins TRBV5-4 and TRBJ2-6; D might be TRBD1 (5 bases). Per germline, CDR1 SGHNT and CDR2 YYREEE (reference sequence). The V end lost 5 bases, the J end lost 3 bases, and 12 bases lay between the germline ends. The CDR3 has 15 amino acids. The CDR3 sequence: CASSSGFVGANVLTF. DNA for the CDR3: TGTGCCAGCAGTTCAGGGTTTGTTGGGGCCAACGTCCTGACTTTC.

V gene TRBV6-5 combines with J gene TRBJ2-1; TRBD2 agrees at 9 bases. The ends lost 4 bases at V and 4 bases at J; junction bases unmatched: 8. Germline-derived CDR1 and CDR2 are MNHEY and SVGAGI. The CDR3 loop spans 16 amino acids. In nucleotides, the CDR3 is TGTGCCAGCAGTTCCCTTAGCGGGGGATCTTACAATGAGCAGTTCTTC. It encodes CASSSLSGGSYNEQFF.

Points on this clone: In the same sample, other DNA sequences code for this CDR3. This sequence joins TRBV20-1 and TRBJ2-7; 8 bases match TRBD1. The V gene end was trimmed by 6 bases and the J gene end by 6 bases; junction bases not matched to a gene: 4. From germline, CDR1 is DFQATT and CDR2 SNEGSKA (reference sequence). The length of the CDR3 is 11 residues. Here the CDR3 DNA reads TGCAGTGCGCCCGGACAGGGCGAGCAGTACTTC. The encoded protein is CSAPGQGEQYF.